This TCR beta chain was observed in a study of post-analysis software for immune sequencing data. Regarding the study as a whole: Patients had higher frequencies than controls of about five TRBV segments, including TRBV5-6, TRBV5-1 and TRBV20-1. Controls' normalized Chao1 diversity significantly exceeded that of multiple sclerosis patients.

Unique molecular identifiers had been added to the TCR beta cDNA libraries. Each CDR3 protein is one row after TCRdb ran MiXCR on the PCR reads. The sample lists roughly 800,000 distinct CDR3 sequences; approximately 50% were seen once. This CDR3 has 12 amino acids. V lost 5 bases to trimming and J lost 4 bases, with 10 bases between them. CDR1 and CDR2 (germline): DFQATT, SNEGSKA (reference sequence). About this clonotype: The antigen is undetermined.

The receptor was derived from a girl aged 10 to 17 with multiple sclerosis. The gene calls are TRBV20-1 and TRBJ2-3; unclear D gene. The sequenced sample was blood. DNA of the CDR3: TGCAGTGCTGCGCCTAACGCAGATACGCAGTATTTT. Residues: CSAAPNADTQYF.